The 22 T cell receptor beta chains listed next were all sequenced from one sample in a study of blood T cell repertoires in COVID-19. Some clones are missing from TCRdb's copy, which holds only in-frame ones; the method was immunoSEQ multiplex PCR. The table shows more than 90,000 clones, with 82% occurring only once. Input material: peripheral blood. These receptors all come from an elderly man with acute or convalescent COVID-19.

This chain uses TRBV28 with TRBJ2-2; 10 nucleotides match TRBD1. Germline CDR1 and CDR2: MDHEN and SYDVKM. The CDR3 is made up of 16 amino acids. Trimming removed 2 bases from V and 3 bases from J; junction bases left unmatched: 3. The CDR3, as DNA: TGTGCCAGCAGTTTAGACGGGACAGGGGACACCGGGGAGCTGTTTTTT. Its translation is CASSLDGTGDTGELFF.

The rearrangement joins TRBV7-9 to TRBJ1-6, with D tentatively TRBD1 (5 bases). Germline CDR1 is SEHNR and CDR2 is FQNEAQ (reference sequence). The CDR3 is 13 residues long. Between the trimmed V and J ends, which lost 5 bases and 9 bases, there was a span of 11 bases. CDR3 sequence reads: CASSQTGTSPLHF. Here the CDR3 DNA reads TGTGCCAGCAGCCAAACAGGCACTTCACCCCTCCACTTT.

This chain joins TRBV20-1 and TRBJ1-1; a possible D gene is TRBD1 (5 bases). The germline CDR1 and CDR2 sequences are DFQATT and SNEGSKA (reference sequence). Between the trimmed V and J ends, which lost 3 bases and 9 bases, there was a span of 8 bases. CDR3 length equals 10 residues. This chain's CDR3 is CSASRQKAFF. In DNA, the CDR3 is TGCAGTGCTAGTCGACAGAAAGCTTTCTTT.

A single count supports this clone. The CDR3 spells CASSARVIGELFF. In nucleotides, the CDR3 is TGCGCCAGCAGTGCCAGGGTTATCGGGGAGCTGTTTTTT. The chain couples TRBV10-1 to TRBJ2-2; maybe TRBD1 (5 bases). The CDR3 is 13 residues long. Per the germline V gene, CDR1 is WNHNN and CDR2 is SYGVQD (reference sequence). V lost 4 bases and J 7 bases, leaving 10 bases between the germline ends.

The chain recombines TRBV18 with TRBJ1-3; 7 nucleotides align to TRBD1. The CDR3 runs to 14 residues. Trimming took 2 bases from V and 8 from J; bases not matched to a gene: 6. The germline V gene encodes CDR1 KGHSH and CDR2 LQKENI. As DNA, the CDR3 is TGTGCCAGCTCACCAGGGCACAGGGGTGACACCATATATTTT. Translated, it gives CASSPGHRGDTIYF. The whole variable domain, filled in from reference TRBV18 and TRBJ1-3, reads NAGVMQNPRHLVRRRGQEARLRCSPMKGHSHVYWYRQLPEEGLKFMVYLQKENIIDESGMPKERFSAEFPKEGPSILRIQQVVRGDSAAYFCASSPGHRGDTIYFGEGSWLTVV.

The chain uses TRBV6-2 or TRBV6-3 and TRBJ1-5, with 8 positions matching TRBD1. V trimming: 6 bases; J trimming: 0 bases; junction bases outside the gene matches: 4. Per the germline V gene, CDR1 is MNHEY and CDR2 is SVGEGT. The CDR3 consists of 15 residues. The CDR3 nucleotides are TGTGCCAGCAGCCCCAGGGGGCGTAGCAATCAGCCCCAGCATTTT. It encodes CASSPRGRSNQPQHF.

This clone was recorded a few times. This rearrangement joins TRBV19 to TRBJ1-4; D uncertain. The CDR3 covers 14 residues. CDR1 and CDR2 from the germline V gene are LNHDA and SQIVND (reference sequence). The V and J ends lost 9 bases and 5 bases respectively, with 16 bases between them. The DNA for the CDR3 is TGTGCCAGCGCCCCCGGGGTAGCCAATGAAAAACTGTTTTTT. Translation: CASAPGVANEKLFF.

This chain connects TRBV10-1 to TRBJ1-1; 7 bases fit TRBD1. The CDR3 consists of 14 residues. Trimming at V came to 2 bases and at J to 0 bases, leaving 0 bases not matched to a gene. CDR1 WNHNN and CDR2 SYGVQD come from the germline V gene (reference sequence). CDR3 in amino acids: CASSEDRVNTEAFF. The CDR3 coding sequence is TGCGCCAGCAGTGAGGACAGGGTGAACACTGAAGCTTTCTTT.

This clone has a single count. The genes are TRBV27 and TRBJ2-2, with D possibly being TRBD1 (6 bases). In germline, CDR1 is MNHEY, CDR2 SMNVEV (reference sequence). V gave up 4 bases and J gave up 8 bases, with 14 bases separating them. The CDR3 runs to 14 residues. CDR3 region: CASSWTVGTGELFF. CDR3 nucleotide sequence: TGTGCCAGCAGTTGGACAGTAGGGACGGGGGAGCTGTTTTTT.

CDR3 sequence (DNA): TGCAGTGTGGGGCCCAACACTGAAGCTTTCTTT. The encoded protein is CSVGPNTEAFF. The gene calls are TRBV20-1 and TRBJ1-1; tentatively, D is TRBD1 (5 bases). This CDR3 comprises 11 residues. The germline V and J ends were trimmed by 7 bases and 2 bases, with 8 bases remaining between them. CDR1 DFQATT and CDR2 SNEGSKA come from the germline V gene (reference sequence).

The chain employs TRBV27 and TRBJ2-1; TRBD2 agrees at 7 bases. Germline CDR1 is MNHEY and CDR2 is SMNVEV (reference sequence). This CDR3 has 13 residues. J was trimmed by 9 bases and V by 2 bases; bases with no gene match: 4. The DNA for the CDR3 is TGTGCCAGCAGTTTAGGGGGGGGGTTTGAGCAGTTCTTC. It yields the protein CASSLGGGFEQFF.

The V gene is TRBV6-5, the J gene TRBJ2-4; the D gene is possibly TRBD2 (5 bases). V lost 6 bases and J 1 base, leaving 10 bases between the germline ends. The CDR3 has 14 residues. Germline V gives CDR1 MNHEY, CDR2 SVGAGI. The CDR3 DNA reads TGTGCCAGCAGCCCCGGGGAGGCCAAAAACATTCAGTACTTC. It encodes CASSPGEAKNIQYF.

V usage is TRBV4-1 and J usage is TRBJ1-5; D may be TRBD1 (5 bases). The length of the CDR3 is 15 residues. Germline V gene data show CDR1 as MGHRA and CDR2 as YSYEKL. Trimming shortened V by 4 bases and J by 1 base, and 11 bases separated the two germline ends. The CDR3 loop reads CASSLSSGSNQPQHF. CDR3 in DNA: TGCGCCAGCAGCCTGAGCTCAGGGAGCAATCAGCCCCAGCATTTT.

The chain uses TRBV9 and TRBJ2-1, with 7 bases aligning to TRBD2. The ends lost 2 bases at V and 4 bases at J; junction bases unmatched: 6. CDR3 size: 15 residues. In germline, CDR1 is SGDLS, CDR2 YYNGEE. CDR3 sequence (DNA): TGTGCCAGCAGCGTCACTAGCGCCGCTTACAATGAGCAGTTCTTC. Translated, it gives CASSVTSAAYNEQFF. Complete variable domain (other parts from reference TRBV9 and TRBJ2-1): DSGVTQTPKHLITATGQRVTLRCSPRSGDLSVYWYQQSLDQGLQFLIQYYNGEERAKGNILERFSAQQFPDLHSELNLSSLELGDSALYFCASSVTSAAYNEQFFGPGTRLTVL.

This sequence joins TRBV10-1 and TRBJ2-2; no clear D gene. The length of the CDR3 is 12 residues. Germline-derived CDR1 and CDR2 are WNHNN and SYGVQD (reference sequence). Trimming took 3 bases from V and 5 from J, leaving 4 bases between them. The CDR3 protein is CASSDRTGELFF. The CDR3 DNA reads TGCGCCAGCAGTGATCGGACCGGGGAGCTGTTTTTT.

The chain couples TRBV28 to TRBJ2-5; D is possibly TRBD2 (6 bases). With 6 bases removed from V and 8 bases from J, the gap between germline ends came to 16 bases. This CDR3 is built from 13 residues. Germline V CDR1 and CDR2: MDHEN, SYDVKM. The CDR3 loop reads CASSSTGGATQYF. In DNA, the CDR3 is TGTGCCAGCAGCTCCACAGGCGGGGCCACCCAGTACTTC.

This clone was counted between two and nine times. The chain has TRBV4-3 and TRBJ1-4; TRBD1 matches 9 bases. After removal of 3 bases from V and 0 bases from J, the junction contained 8 bases not matched to a gene. This CDR3 contains 18 residues. Looked up from germline, CDR1 is LGHNA and CDR2 is YSLEER. The DNA of the CDR3 is TGCGCCAGCAGCCAGGACAGGGGTGGGGGCACAACTAATGAAAAACTGTTTTTT. Its translation: CASSQDRGGGTTNEKLFF.

The CDR3 nucleotides read TGTGCCACCAGTAAGGGGGCTGGCAGGGACGTACCCGGGGAGCTGTTTTTT. Amino acid sequence: CATSKGAGRDVPGELFF. The chain employs TRBV24-1 and TRBJ2-2; 7 nucleotides line up with TRBD1. Trimming at V came to 6 bases and at J to 6 bases, leaving 15 bases not matched to a gene. Germline V gene sequence: CDR1 KGHDR, CDR2 SFDVKD. The CDR3 has 17 residues.

The sample holds a few counts of this clone. In DNA, the CDR3 is TGTGCCAGCTCACCTGGAAGGGAGAAGGACACCATATATTTT. It encodes CASSPGREKDTIYF. The chain uses TRBV18 and TRBJ1-3; no reliable D call. This CDR3 is built from 14 residues. Trimming left V 3 bases short and J 8 bases short, with 14 bases between. Per the germline V gene, CDR1 is KGHSH and CDR2 is LQKENI. Drawing the rest from reference TRBV18 and TRBJ1-3, the complete variable domain is NAGVMQNPRHLVRRRGQEARLRCSPMKGHSHVYWYRQLPEEGLKFMVYLQKENIIDESGMPKERFSAEFPKEGPSILRIQQVVRGDSAAYFCASSPGREKDTIYFGEGSWLTVV.

The sample holds one count of this clone. This sequence joins TRBV19 and TRBJ1-1, with D possibly matching TRBD1 (6 bases). V was shortened by 4 bases and J by 1 base, with 13 bases between the two germline ends. CDR3 length equals 15 residues. Germline V gene lookup returns CDR1 LNHDA and CDR2 SQIVND (reference sequence). CDR3 bases: TGTGCCAGTAGTAGCCAGGGGTTAGGGAACACTGAAGCTTTCTTT. As protein: CASSSQGLGNTEAFF.

For the CDR3, the DNA is TGTGCCAGCAGCTGGGGAGGGCCTAGCGGCACTATGGAGCAGTTCTTC. It yields the protein CASSWGGPSGTMEQFF. The gene calls are TRBV11-3 and TRBJ2-1; 7 nucleotides match TRBD2. The trim removed 4 bases at V and 10 bases at J, leaving 16 bases unmatched. Germline loops: CDR1 SGHNT, CDR2 YENEEA. CDR3 size: 16 residues.

The chain couples TRBV6-2 or TRBV6-3 to TRBJ2-4; 9 bases agree with TRBD2. Germline V gene data show CDR1 as MNHEY and CDR2 as SVGEGT. The J segment lost 2 bases and the V segment lost 2 bases, leaving 10 bases of the junction unmatched. CDR3 size: 18 residues. As DNA, the CDR3 is TGTGCCAGCAGTTACAGGGAGGCTAGCGGGACGACCAAAAACATTCAGTACTTC. Encoded protein: CASSYREASGTTKNIQYF.